A selection of T cell receptor beta chains follows, all from one sample in a study of blood T cell repertoires in COVID-19. Data came from immunoSEQ multiplex PCR; TCRdb stores just in-frame clones and leaves some out. The sample lists 100,000 or so clones, about 80% seen once, with under 35% in the top ten. The sequenced material came from peripheral blood. All receptors derive from a man in his 70s with active or convalescent COVID-19. Both conserved end residues are trimmed from each CDR3. A D gene is named only where the DNA matches it firmly.

d_gene	v_gene	j_gene	CDR3aa
TRBD1	TRBV11-2	TRBJ1-4	ASSLGRTGYEKLF
TRBD2	TRBV7-2	TRBJ2-5	ASSLALIAGVETQY
-	TRBV29-1	TRBJ1-1	SVEVQGYTEAF
TRBD2	TRBV3-1/TRBV3-2	TRBJ2-3	ASSRGLALDTQY
-	TRBV12-1	TRBJ2-3	ASSFYREVTDTQY
-	TRBV11-1	TRBJ2-1	ASSLARGAYNEQF
-	TRBV4-3	TRBJ1-5	ASSQDPRGPQH
-	TRBV4-2	TRBJ1-1	ASSSGGTNTEAF
-	TRBV28	TRBJ1-3	ASLAGVSGNTIY
TRBD1	TRBV24-1	TRBJ2-3	ATSEGQGILDTQY
-	TRBV19	TRBJ2-6	ASSPGQNPSGANVLT
TRBD1	TRBV6-2/TRBV6-3	TRBJ1-5	ASSYSATRQGRQPQH
-	TRBV10-3	TRBJ2-3	AISAGERTDTQY
-	TRBV6-2/TRBV6-3	TRBJ2-7	ASSYGAALSYEQY
TRBD1	TRBV27	TRBJ2-7	ASSPRDSQFPYEQY
-	TRBV5-4	TRBJ2-5	ASSLVVSGKGGAQY
TRBD1	TRBV9	TRBJ1-1	ASSARQGAGTEAF
-	TRBV5-4	TRBJ2-7	ASSLDTPGGEQY
TRBD1	TRBV24-1	TRBJ2-7	ATSDGTVYSYEQY